This record concerns one T cell receptor (beta chain) sequence. Its antigen remains unidentified. No base quality information exists; no much larger clone differs at one position. This entry is derived from a study of blood T cells in healthy people across ages (dated by TCRdb to between 2014 and 2017). General notes on the study: In model experiments, roughly one uniquely barcoded TCR beta cDNA molecule per two T cells was captured by template switching. For two donors (one aged 18 to 29 and one aged 80 or older), the study analyzed two additional independent replicas of 1 million unique cDNA reads from the same blood draw. To track age-related changes in TCR beta repertoire diversity, the study relied on deep sequencing normalized with unique cDNA molecular identifiers. To avoid experimental bias, donors of different ages were randomly spread across the sequencing lanes. Four age groups were formed from the donors: young (average about 16 years), middle-aged (approximately 40), aged (roughly 59) and long-lived (more than 75).

Library method: 5' RACE. The reads were generated on an Illumina HiSeq 2500. A second 7 to 11 cycle PCR used a sample-barcoded 5' primer and a J-beta primer mix. A unique molecular identifier was introduced onto each TCR beta cDNA molecule by a template-switch 5' adaptor carrying 12 random nucleotides. At least 2.5 million CDR3-containing paired-end reads were obtained from each sample. All of the RNA was converted into first-strand cDNA using the Mint cDNA synthesis kit, with a TRBC-specific oligonucleotide serving as the primer. All cDNA was treated with uracil-DNA glycosylase and then went through a first 18-cycle PCR with the universal primers M1SS and BC2_uni_R. In the authors' own workflow: Normalization of each sample was performed by random selection of 1 million high-quality reads, each carrying a distinct molecular identifier. Instead of being binned into consensus sequences, reads that shared molecular identifiers were thrown out. MiTCR, run with a Q25 quality threshold and the strictest error-elimination algorithm, handled CDR3 identification, clonotype clustering and error correction. Lower-bound total TCR beta diversity was estimated with a nonparametric unseen species model using Euler transformation. The raw public data were reprocessed by TCRdb itself: fastp quality trimming at Q25, MiXCR clonotype calling, in-frame beta chains only. Rows merge per CDR3 protein into single entries with the most common DNA and genes. TCRdb assigned the V and J calls; the authors' analysis was not used. The sample table records approximately 730,000 distinct CDR3 sequences; approximately 55% of these occur just once. The ten largest clones add up to around 41% of the sample.

The germline V gene sets CDR1 to SGHRS and CDR2 to YFSETQ. V was cut back by 5 bases and J by 7 bases, leaving a gap of 19 bases between them. The CDR3 spans 14 residues, from the cysteine through the phenylalanine. Only the CDR3 DNA is retained, 42 bases long and in frame from the first base. Overall study outcomes, separate from this receptor: Observed TCR beta diversity per million T cells fell roughly linearly with age, and a significant reduction was already apparent by age around 40. The long-lived group showed more naive CD4+ T cells, fewer expanded clones and increased TCR diversity than the aged group, suggesting age selection. Estimates of total diversity from one million sequenced T cells were regarded as lower bounds and underestimates. The percentage of naive T cells measured by flow cytometry correlated strongly with observed TCR beta diversity. The CMV infection status of donors was not known, potentially confounding age-related changes in expanded clonotypes. Because profiling used bulk unsorted PBMCs, naive and antigen-experienced compartments could not be compared conclusively.

The donors were roughly 39 Caucasian individuals from Russia, aged roughly 6 to 90 years, who were systemically healthy. Each donor gave about 9.2 milliliters of peripheral blood, drawn into EDTA-treated Vacutainer tubes. Ficoll-Paque density-gradient centrifugation was used to isolate PBMCs, with at least 7 million per sample. Trizol reagent was used to extract total RNA from the PBMCs, yielding at least 6 micrograms per sample. Naive CD45RAhigh/CD27high T cell percentages were measured by flow cytometry on a PBMC aliquot from every donor. The sequence was obtained from a man older than 75 in good health. Recombination linked TRBV5-1 to TRBJ2-7; TRBD1 could be the D gene, as 6 bases match. Sequencing used blood. The nucleotide sequence reads as follows: TGCGCCAGCAGTGAAGGGGGTAATTACAATGAGCAGTACTTC. This codes for CASSEGGNYNEQYF.